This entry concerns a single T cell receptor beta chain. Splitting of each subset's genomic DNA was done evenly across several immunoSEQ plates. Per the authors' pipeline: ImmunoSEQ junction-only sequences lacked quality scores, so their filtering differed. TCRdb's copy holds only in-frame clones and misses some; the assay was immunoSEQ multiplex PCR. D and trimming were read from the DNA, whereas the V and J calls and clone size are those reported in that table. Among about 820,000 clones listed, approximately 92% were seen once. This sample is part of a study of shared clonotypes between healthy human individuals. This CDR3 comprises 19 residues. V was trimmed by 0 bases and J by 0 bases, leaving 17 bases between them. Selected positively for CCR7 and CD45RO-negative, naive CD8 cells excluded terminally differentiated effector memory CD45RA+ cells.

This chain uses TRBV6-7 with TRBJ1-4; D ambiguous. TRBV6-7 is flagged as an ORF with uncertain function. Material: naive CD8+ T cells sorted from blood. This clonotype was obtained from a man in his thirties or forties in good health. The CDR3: CASSYSTPLVGPTNEKLFF. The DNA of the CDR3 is TGTGCCAGCAGTTACTCTACCCCCCTGGTCGGACCAACTAATGAAAAACTGTTTTTT.